Listed here are 6 T cell receptor beta chains from one sample, sequenced in a study of T cell clonality in common variable immunodeficiency. Generated by immunoSEQ multiplex PCR, the TCRdb table keeps only in-frame clones and is missing some. The sample counts 35,000 to 45,000 clones, none seen once; the ten largest own less than 3.5%. Material: peripheral blood mononuclear cells. The source of these receptors is a person aged 18 to 75 in good health.

This clone was found many times. Read sequence stops 3 residues before the CDR3 end, and the germline J gene provides the missing end. This chain uses TRBV12-5 with TRBJ2-7, with 8 bases lining up with TRBD1. CDR1 is LGHNT, CDR2 FRNRAP, per germline. This CDR3 region has 14 residues. With V trimmed by 4 bases and J by 2 bases, 4 bases remained unmatched. The CDR3 reads CASGYGTGTYEQYF. The DNA read from the CDR3 is TGTGCTAGTGGTTACGGGACAGGTACCTACGAG.

Ten or more counts support this clone. Sequencing ends 3 residues short of the CDR3 end; the germline J gene provides the rest. The V and J genes are TRBV7-6 and TRBJ2-3, with 11 bases aligning to TRBD2. CDR3 length: 16 amino acids. Germline lookup yields CDR1 SGHVS and CDR2 FNYEAQ. Germline trimming cut 5 bases from V and 3 bases from J; bases unmatched to any gene: 7. This CDR3 reads CASSRLTSGETDTQYF. CDR3 DNA (partial): TGTGCCAGCAGCCGACTGACTAGCGGGGAAACAGATACG.

This clone was seen many times. The CDR3 goes on 3 residues after the read ends, and that part is filled in from the germline J gene. The J gene is TRBJ1-5, the V gene TRBV6-1, with a tentative D call TRBD1 (6 bases). Trimming took 2 bases from V and 4 from J, leaving 15 bases between them. CDR3 size: 16 residues. Germline CDR1 reads MNHNS; CDR2 reads SASEGT. The CDR3 sequence is CASSESTGTHNQPQHF. CDR3 bases read: TGTGCCAGCAGTGAATCCACCGGGACACATAATCAGCCC.

About this clone: The read ends 3 residues before the CDR3 terminus; that terminus is restored from the germline J gene. The chain is built from TRBV18 and TRBJ1-1; weak D call: TRBD1 (6 bases). The germline CDR1 and CDR2 sequences are KGHSH and LQKENI. This CDR3 comprises 15 residues. Trimming pared 6 bases from V and 1 base from J, leaving 15 bases between. CDR3 protein: CASSYKSDRNTEAFF. The DNA read from the CDR3 is TGTGCCAGCTCCTACAAGTCGGACAGGAACACTGAA.

This clone was counted ten times or more. The read ends 3 residues shy of where the CDR3 ends; the end is completed using the germline J gene. The rearrangement uses TRBV6-4 and TRBJ1-6; D is unclear. CDR3 size: 14 residues. The V end was cut by 2 bases, the J end by 7 bases, with 9 bases between. Germline lookup yields CDR1 MRHNA and CDR2 SNTAGT. This CDR3 reads CASSDGHPNSPLHF. CDR3 DNA (partial): TGTGCCAGCAGTGACGGCCACCCCAATTCACCC.

This clone was counted ten times or more. The CDR3 bases that were read are TGTGCCAGCAGCTTAGCGGGGGGGGTCACAGATACG. It codes for CASSLAGGVTDT. The complete CDR3 protein is CASSLAGGVTDTQYF. The chain has TRBV7-2 and TRBJ2-3, with TRBD2 matching 7 bases. Read sequence stops 3 residues before the CDR3 end, and the germline J gene provides the missing end. The CDR3 is 15 amino acids. Germline V gene lookup returns CDR1 SGHTA and CDR2 FQGNSA. V shed 0 bases, J shed 2 bases, and the junction held 2 bases outside the gene matches.